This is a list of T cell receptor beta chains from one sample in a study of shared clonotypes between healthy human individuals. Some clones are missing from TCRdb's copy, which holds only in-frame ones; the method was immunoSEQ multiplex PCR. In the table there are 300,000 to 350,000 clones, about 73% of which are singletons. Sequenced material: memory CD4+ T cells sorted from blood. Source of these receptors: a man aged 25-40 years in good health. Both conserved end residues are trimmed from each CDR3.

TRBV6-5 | ASSYGGQGGPGELF
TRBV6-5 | AAGRPPPNEQF
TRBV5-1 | ASSLRVGQETQY
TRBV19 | ASSIESSYEQY
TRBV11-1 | ASSLRGGDGSTDTQY
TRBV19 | ASSIDPRGRGPQH
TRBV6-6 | ASSTNRGDTQY
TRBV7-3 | ASRGTTIMNTEAF
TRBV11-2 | ASSRLLGQQF
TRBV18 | ASSPGVTRRNEQF
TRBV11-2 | ASSRSGYEQY
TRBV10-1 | ASSESGRNGYT
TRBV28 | ASSLNLGYT
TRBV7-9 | ASSPQSGGEDTQY
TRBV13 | ASSTGLGGGETQY
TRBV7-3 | ASSLTPGARDTQY
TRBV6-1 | ASSDVVPTIY
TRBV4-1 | ASSQGSLLRGNTGELF
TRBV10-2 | ASSEKDLGPGTDTQY
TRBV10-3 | AISDRAGGSYEQY
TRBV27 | ASSPRDWSSYEQY
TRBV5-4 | ASSSSWSSSNEQY
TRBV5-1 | ASSPGQTYNEQF
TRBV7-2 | ASSGPGQGANEQF
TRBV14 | ASSRWGTSITGELF
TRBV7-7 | ASSLGLGDGNEQF
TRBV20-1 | SASFLGLQY
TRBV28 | ASSFLRTSGFYEQY
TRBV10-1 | ASSEGTGAYEQY
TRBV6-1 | ASSEANVPYEQY
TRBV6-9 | ASSSGHEGTQY
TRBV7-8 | AGATGHTGELF
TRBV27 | ATNLAGVTDTQY
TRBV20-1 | SARFEDIQY
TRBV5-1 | ASGETGVQETQY
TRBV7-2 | ASSLQGRGPDTQY
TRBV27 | ASSPRNRGRFSEAF
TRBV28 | ASRKQGAHLVAF
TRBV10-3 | AIRHTASTNEKLF
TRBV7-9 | ASSLLVGGLGYT
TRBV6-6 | ASSARAEQF
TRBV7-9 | ASSWGGPSSGNTIY
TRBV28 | ASSLIQGATSGNTIY
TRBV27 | ASRRRGQGDYAYEQY
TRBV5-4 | ASSLGGSSYNEQF
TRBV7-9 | ASSGEAVGTSYGYT
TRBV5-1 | ASSHRTSGETYEQY
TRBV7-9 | ASSLGTSGNEYEQY
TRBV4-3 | ASSQEASYNEQF
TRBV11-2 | ASSLIRGSAYEQY
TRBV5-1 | ASSQLAARETQY
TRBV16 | ASSPSHRGDTQY
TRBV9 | ASSVGEGWFSYEQY
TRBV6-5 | ASGAAGSPPSRQY
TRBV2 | ASSEGGGYEAF
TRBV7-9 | ASSKLAGEPRLYGEQY
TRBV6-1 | ASRSRGGGTDTQY